These 26 T cell receptor beta chains originate from one sample sequenced in a study of cytomegalovirus exposure and HLA in healthy donors. PCR primers comprised 60 Vbeta and 13 Jbeta primers. The method was immunoSEQ multiplex PCR; TCRdb's version includes in-frame clones alone and lacks a portion of them. Of about 200,000 clones in the sample, about three quarters were seen once. Sequenced material: PBMCs. These receptors all come from a man younger than 35 in good health and CMV-seronegative.

The chain uses TRBV11-1 and TRBJ2-7, with D tentatively TRBD1 (5 bases). Germline CDR1 is SGHAT and CDR2 is FQDESV (reference sequence). The V end lost 1 base, the J end lost 5 bases, and 15 bases lay between the germline ends. The CDR3 loop spans 15 amino acids. The CDR3, as DNA: TGTGCCAGCAGCTTAGTTAACAGGCCCGCAGACGAGCAGTACTTC. Its translation: CASSLVNRPADEQYF. The full variable domain, its missing parts supplied by reference TRBV11-1 and TRBJ2-7, is EAEVAQSPRYKITEKSQAVAFWCDPISGHATLYWYRQILGQGPELLVQFQDESVVDDSQLPKDRFSAERLKGVDSTLKIQPAELGDSAMYLCASSLVNRPADEQYFGPGTRLTVT.

The chain uses TRBV5-1 and TRBJ1-1; D is perhaps TRBD1 (6 bases). The CDR3 covers 15 residues. The ends were cut back, 1 base at V and 1 base at J, with 11 bases in the middle. Germline V gene sequence: CDR1 SGHRS, CDR2 YFSETQ. CDR3 in amino acids: CASSLFVGQNTEAFF. CDR3 in DNA: TGCGCCAGCAGCTTGTTCGTGGGACAGAACACTGAAGCTTTCTTT.

The V call is TRBV6-6, the J call TRBJ1-1, with TRBD1 as a possible D gene (6 bases). V gave up 5 bases and J gave up 0 bases, with 10 bases separating them. Germline V lookup: CDR1 MNHNY, CDR2 SVGAGI (reference sequence). The CDR3 is 14 amino acids. DNA for the CDR3: TGTGCCAGCAGTAGGACAGCCATGAACACTGAAGCTTTCTTT. This gives the protein CASSRTAMNTEAFF.

This clone appeared a few times. The chain carries TRBV7-2 and TRBJ1-1; tentative D call: TRBD1 (5 bases). CDR3 length: 14 residues. V shed 3 bases and J shed 1 base, with 9 bases lying between them. Germline CDR1 reads SGHTA; CDR2 reads FQGNSA. Here the CDR3 DNA reads TGTGCCAGCAGCTTCACCGGGGGGAACACTGAAGCTTTCTTT. Amino acid sequence: CASSFTGGNTEAFF.

In regard to this clone: Within the sample, other DNA sequences also encode this same CDR3. The CDR3 protein is CASSISQNTEAFF. CDR3 DNA: TGTGCCAGTAGTATTTCCCAGAACACTGAAGCTTTCTTT. V is TRBV19 and J is TRBJ1-1, with D unclear. The germline gives CDR1 LNHDA, CDR2 SQIVND (reference sequence). The length of the CDR3 is 13 residues. V was cut by 3 bases and J by 1 base, with 6 bases left in between. The whole variable domain, filled in from reference TRBV19 and TRBJ1-1, reads DGGITQSPKYLFRKEGQNVTLSCEQNLNHDAMYWYRQDPGQGLRLIYYSQIVNDFQKGDIAEGYSVSREKKESFPLTVTSAQKNPTAFYLCASSISQNTEAFFGQGTRLTVV.

The chain has TRBV6-1 and TRBJ2-7, with D maybe TRBD2 (6 bases). CDR1 is MNHNS and CDR2 is SASEGT in the germline V gene. CDR3 length: 15 residues. V was pared by 5 bases and J by 5 bases, with 19 bases between. DNA of the CDR3: TGTGCCAGCAGTCCGGACACCCGGGGGTCCAACGAGCAGTACTTC. This encodes CASSPDTRGSNEQYF.

J is TRBJ1-5 and V is TRBV6-1, with 7 positions matching TRBD1. Trimming took 6 bases from V and 2 from J; bases not matched to a gene: 7. CDR3 length equals 15 residues. CDR1 is MNHNS and CDR2 is SASEGT in the germline V gene. The CDR3 protein is CASRGQFFGNQPQHF. CDR3 sequence (DNA): TGTGCCAGCAGGGGACAGTTTTTTGGCAATCAGCCCCAGCATTTT.

The chain combines TRBV18 with TRBJ2-3; TRBD2 matches 16 bases. Germline V CDR1 and CDR2: KGHSH, LQKENI. The CDR3 runs to 17 residues. With 3 bases clipped from V and 4 bases from J, the junction kept 4 bases outside the gene matches. The CDR3 region has the DNA TGTGCCAGCTCACCGGGACTAGCGGGGGGGCATCCAGATACGCAGTATTTT. The encoded protein is CASSPGLAGGHPDTQYF.

This sequence joins TRBV6-6 and TRBJ1-1; D uncertain. V gave up 2 bases and J gave up 0 bases, with 13 bases separating them. In germline, CDR1 is MNHNY, CDR2 SVGAGI (reference sequence). The CDR3 totals 16 residues. CDR3 in amino acids: CASSYRQVAMNTEAFF. The DNA for the CDR3 is TGTGCCAGCAGTTACAGGCAGGTGGCGATGAACACTGAAGCTTTCTTT.

This clone came up once. The chain carries TRBV11-2 and TRBJ2-7; TRBD2 agrees at 7 bases. CDR1 is SGHAT, CDR2 FQNNGV, per germline. The CDR3 consists of 17 residues. Trimming at V came to 2 bases and at J to 2 bases, leaving 12 bases not matched to a gene. DNA for the CDR3: TGTGCCAGCAGCTTATCCCCTTTGCTAGCGGAGCCCTACGAGCAGTACTTC. It codes for CASSLSPLLAEPYEQYF.

V usage is TRBV9 and J usage is TRBJ2-7; 11 bases are a match to TRBD2. CDR1 SGDLS and CDR2 YYNGEE come from the germline V gene. CDR3 length: 14 amino acids. The V segment lost 0 bases and the J segment 7 bases; nucleotides outside the gene matches: 3. The DNA for the CDR3 is TGTGCCAGCAGCGTAGAGGGACTAGCGGCAGAGCAGTACTTC. Protein product: CASSVEGLAAEQYF.

V is TRBV5-8 and J is TRBJ2-1; 13 bases fit TRBD2. The germline V gene has CDR1 SGHTS and CDR2 YDEGEE. The CDR3 consists of 17 residues. V was clipped by 4 bases and J by 13 bases; unmatched bases: 17. The CDR3 loop reads CASSDGRRTGLAGPQFF. In DNA, the CDR3 is TGTGCCAGCAGCGACGGACGGCGAACGGGACTAGCGGGACCACAGTTCTTC.

The chain couples TRBV5-8 to TRBJ2-7; 8 positions match TRBD1. The CDR3 sequence is 15 residues long. Trimming removed 1 base from V and 9 bases from J; junction bases left unmatched: 12. Germline V lookup: CDR1 SGHTS, CDR2 YDEGEE. CDR3 sequence (DNA): TGTGCCAGCAGCTTGAGGGTTGGCAGGGGGCAAAGGCAGTACTTC. Translation gives CASSLRVGRGQRQYF.

The chain joins TRBV6-5 to TRBJ2-3; TRBD2 might be the D (5 bases). This CDR3 is 13 amino acids long. Trimming took off 6 bases at V and 1 base at J, with 8 bases between the two ends. Germline V gene lookup returns CDR1 MNHEY and CDR2 SVGAGI. CDR3 nucleotides: TGTGCCAGCAGAGACGGGGGCACAGATACGCAGTATTTT. Translating gives CASRDGGTDTQYF.

V and J are TRBV25-1 and TRBJ1-1, with TRBD1 identical over 8 bases. CDR1 MGHDK and CDR2 SYGVNS come from the germline V gene. After removal of 3 bases from V and 5 bases from J, the junction contained 5 bases not matched to a gene. The CDR3 contains 14 residues. The CDR3 DNA reads as TGTGCCAGCAGTGATAGGACAGGGAGGACTGAAGCTTTCTTT. It translates to CASSDRTGRTEAFF.

The chain couples TRBV7-2 to TRBJ1-5; D gene unclear. V was pared by 1 base and J by 6 bases, with 13 bases between. This CDR3 has 15 amino acids. The germline CDR1 and CDR2 sequences are SGHTA and FQGNSA. CDR3 protein: CASSLEGGLGQPQHF. CDR3 coding DNA: TGTGCCAGCAGCTTAGAGGGAGGGTTGGGTCAGCCCCAGCATTTT.

This chain joins TRBV6-5 and TRBJ2-1, with 8 positions matching TRBD2. The V gene end was trimmed by 7 bases and the J gene end by 12 bases; junction bases not matched to a gene: 17. Germline CDR1 is MNHEY and CDR2 is SVGAGI. The CDR3 contains 15 residues. The CDR3 here is CASKLRGGVGRAQFF. DNA for the CDR3: TGTGCCAGCAAACTCCGGGGGGGAGTCGGGAGGGCGCAGTTCTTC.

About this clone: A junction end diverges from the germline sequence, so it may reflect a read error. In the same sample, other DNA sequences code for this CDR3. This chain joins TRBV5-1 and TRBJ1-1; 8 bases line up with TRBD1. CDR3 length equals 14 residues. The germline V gene encodes CDR1 SGHRS and CDR2 YFSETQ. The CDR3 coding sequence is TGCGCCAGCAGCTTGGAGGACAGGGCGACTGAAGCCTTCTTT. As protein: CASSLEDRATEAFF.

In DNA, the CDR3 is TGTGCCAGCAGCAAGAGGGGGGGGACGGCCAGGGGTGATACGCAGTATTTT. Encoded protein: CASSKRGGTARGDTQYF. V and J are TRBV7-2 and TRBJ2-3; D is possibly TRBD2 (7 bases). The germline V gene has CDR1 SGHTA and CDR2 FQGNSA. The ends were cut back, 5 bases at V and 6 bases at J, with 24 bases in the middle. The CDR3 is made up of 17 amino acids.

This clone appeared once. J is TRBJ1-1 and V is TRBV5-1; D may be TRBD1 (5 bases). The V gene's germline CDR1 is SGHRS and CDR2 YFSETQ. V was shortened by 7 bases and J by 5 bases, with 18 bases between the two germline ends. The CDR3 contains 14 residues. CDR3 protein: CASSTGGERTEAFF. The CDR3 region has the DNA TGCGCCAGCTCCACCGGGGGGGAAAGAACTGAAGCTTTCTTT.

The sample holds a few counts of this clone. The rearrangement links TRBV9 to TRBJ2-5; maybe TRBD2 (6 bases). Germline V gives CDR1 SGDLS, CDR2 YYNGEE. The CDR3 runs 16 residues. V dropped 0 bases and J dropped 5 bases, with 17 bases sitting between them. CDR3 sequence: CASSVAAGRPPETQYF. Written as DNA, the CDR3 is TGTGCCAGCAGCGTAGCGGCGGGACGCCCGCCTGAGACCCAGTACTTC.

V gene TRBV5-6 combines with J gene TRBJ2-7, with D hard to call. The CDR3 consists of 14 residues. V gave up 1 base and J gave up 1 base, with 9 bases separating them. Per germline, CDR1 SGHDT and CDR2 YYEEEE. The CDR3 DNA follows: TGTGCCAGCAGCTTGTCCCCAGGTTCCTACGAGCAGTACTTC. Protein: CASSLSPGSYEQYF.

The rearrangement joins TRBV5-1 to TRBJ2-7; TRBD1 aligns across 10 bases. The V gene's germline CDR1 is SGHRS and CDR2 YFSETQ. Trimming cost V 7 bases and J 5 bases; bases outside gene matches: 6. The CDR3 covers 13 residues. CDR3 region: CASSPGQGHEQYF. The CDR3 nucleotides are TGCGCCAGCTCCCCGGGACAGGGGCACGAGCAGTACTTC.

This clone was seen just once. J is TRBJ2-3 and V is TRBV29-1; 9 nucleotides align to TRBD2. CDR1 is SQVTM and CDR2 is ANQGSEA in the germline V gene. The CDR3 extends over 14 amino acids. V lost 2 bases and J lost 1; bases outside the gene matches: 1. The CDR3 nucleotides are TGCAGCGTTGAACCTAGCGGGGGCACAGATACGCAGTATTTT. Translation: CSVEPSGGTDTQYF.

The chain uses TRBV9 and TRBJ2-3; TRBD2 aligns across 8 bases. This CDR3 has 17 residues. The V and J ends lost 4 bases and 4 bases, in that order; junction bases with no gene match: 14. From germline, CDR1 is SGDLS and CDR2 YYNGEE. The CDR3 bases are TGTGCCAGCAGCAACCCTCGGGGGGGGGCCATCTCAGATACGCAGTATTTT. It encodes CASSNPRGGAISDTQYF.

The rearrangement joins TRBV11-1 to TRBJ2-7; 9 positions match TRBD2. This CDR3 spans 15 amino acids. Germline CDR1 and CDR2: SGHAT and FQDESV (reference sequence). V lost 0 bases, J lost 3 bases, and 3 bases stayed unmatched. The DNA of the CDR3 is TGTGCCAGCAGCTTAGCTAGCGGGAGAGACTACGAGCAGTACTTC. Encoded protein: CASSLASGRDYEQYF.